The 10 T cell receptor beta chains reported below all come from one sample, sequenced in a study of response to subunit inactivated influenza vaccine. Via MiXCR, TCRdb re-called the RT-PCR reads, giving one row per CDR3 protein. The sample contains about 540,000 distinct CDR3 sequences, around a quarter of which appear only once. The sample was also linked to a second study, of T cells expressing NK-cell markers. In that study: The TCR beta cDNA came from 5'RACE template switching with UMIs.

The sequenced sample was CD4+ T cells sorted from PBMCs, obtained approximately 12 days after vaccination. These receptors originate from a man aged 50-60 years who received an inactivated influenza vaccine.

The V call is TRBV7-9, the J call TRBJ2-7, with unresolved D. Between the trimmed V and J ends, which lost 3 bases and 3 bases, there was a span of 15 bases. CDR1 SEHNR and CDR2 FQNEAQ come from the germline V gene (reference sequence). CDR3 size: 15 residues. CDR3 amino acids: CASSLGRSLIYEQYF. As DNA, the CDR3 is TGTGCCAGCAGCTTGGGTCGATCGCTGATCTACGAGCAGTACTTC.

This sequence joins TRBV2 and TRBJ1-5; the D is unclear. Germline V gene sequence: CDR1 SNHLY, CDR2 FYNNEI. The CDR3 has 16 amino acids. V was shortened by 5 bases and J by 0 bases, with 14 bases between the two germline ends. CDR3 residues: CASSRGDIDSNQPQHF. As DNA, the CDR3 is TGTGCCAGCAGTAGAGGAGACATAGATAGCAATCAGCCCCAGCATTTT.

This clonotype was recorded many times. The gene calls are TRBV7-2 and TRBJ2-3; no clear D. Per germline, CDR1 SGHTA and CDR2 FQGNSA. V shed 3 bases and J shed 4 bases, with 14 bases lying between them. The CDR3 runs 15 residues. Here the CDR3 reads CASSFIRPGADTQYF. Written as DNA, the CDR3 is TGTGCCAGCAGCTTCATTCGCCCTGGGGCAGATACGCAGTATTTT.

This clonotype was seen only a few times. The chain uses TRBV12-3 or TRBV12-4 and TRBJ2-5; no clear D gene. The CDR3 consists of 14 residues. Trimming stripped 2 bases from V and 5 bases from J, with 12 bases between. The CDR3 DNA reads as TGTGCCAGCAGTTTAAGTTTCTCTCTGGAGACCCAGTACTTC. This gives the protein CASSLSFSLETQYF.

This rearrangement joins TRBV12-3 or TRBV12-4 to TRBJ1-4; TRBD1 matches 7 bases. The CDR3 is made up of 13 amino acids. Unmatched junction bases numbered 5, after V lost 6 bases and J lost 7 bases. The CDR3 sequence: CASSSHRGEKLFF. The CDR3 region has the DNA TGTGCCAGCAGCTCCCACAGGGGTGAAAAACTGTTTTTT.

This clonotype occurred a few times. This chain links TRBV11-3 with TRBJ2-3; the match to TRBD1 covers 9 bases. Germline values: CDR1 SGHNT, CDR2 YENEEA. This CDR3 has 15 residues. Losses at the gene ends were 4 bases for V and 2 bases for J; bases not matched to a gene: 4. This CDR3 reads CASSSGQGFTDTQYF. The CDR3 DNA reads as TGTGCCAGCAGCTCTGGACAGGGGTTCACAGATACGCAGTATTTT.

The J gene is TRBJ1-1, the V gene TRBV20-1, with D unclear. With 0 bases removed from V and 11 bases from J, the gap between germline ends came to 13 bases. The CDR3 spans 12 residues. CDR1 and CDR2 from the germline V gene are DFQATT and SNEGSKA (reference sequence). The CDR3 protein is CSARDYPEGAFF. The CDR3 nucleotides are TGCAGTGCTAGAGATTACCCTGAGGGTGCTTTCTTT.

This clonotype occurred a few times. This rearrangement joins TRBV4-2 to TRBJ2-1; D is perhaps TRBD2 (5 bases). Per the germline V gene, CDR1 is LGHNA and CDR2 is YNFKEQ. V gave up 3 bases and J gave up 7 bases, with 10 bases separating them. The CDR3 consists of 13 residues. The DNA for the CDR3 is TGTGCCAGCAGCCAGCCTGGCGGGAATGAGCAGTTCTTC. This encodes CASSQPGGNEQFF.

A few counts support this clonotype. The CDR3 nucleotides are TGTGCCAGCAGCCCTCGGACGGAAGGTACGCAGTATTTT. Translated, it gives CASSPRTEGTQYF. This chain uses TRBV9 with TRBJ2-3; D ambiguous. The germline V gene has CDR1 SGDLS and CDR2 YYNGEE. V lost 4 bases and J lost 8, with 14 bases in between. The CDR3 has 13 residues.

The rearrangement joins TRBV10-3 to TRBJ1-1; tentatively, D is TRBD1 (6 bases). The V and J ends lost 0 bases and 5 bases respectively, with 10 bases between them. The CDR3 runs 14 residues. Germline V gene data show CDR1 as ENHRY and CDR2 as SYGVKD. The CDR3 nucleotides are TGTGCCATCAGTGAGTCGAACAGGGAGACTGAAGCTTTCTTT. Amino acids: CAISESNRETEAFF.